The present T cell receptor beta chain was sequenced within a study of lymphopenia after photon versus proton radiotherapy. Profiled with immunoSEQ multiplex PCR; TCRdb holds only in-frame clones, not every one. Among under 30,000 clones listed, about 91% were seen once. A note on this clone: Its target is not known.

General study points: In patients who died, overall survival fell as post-nadir TCR diversity dropped more. Photon-treated patients lost naive T cells and TCR diversity; proton-treated stayed stable. Oligoclonal CD8+ Temra expansion after nadir drove photon patients' diversity drop. Authors raise, but do not show, better survival with proton therapy.

Looked up from germline, CDR1 is ENHRY and CDR2 is SYGVKD. The junction had 13 bases not matched to a gene; V was cut back by 3 bases and J by 0 bases. The CDR3 extends over 19 amino acids. This chain joins TRBV10-3 and TRBJ1-5; 8 positions agree with TRBD1. The sequencing here drew on peripheral blood, taken from a patient treated with proton-based radiotherapy. The sequence came from a woman aged 55-69 years with cholangiocarcinoma. Some clones in this sample may be carry-over from other donors' samples. The CDR3 sequence: CAISDPRTGSVYSNQPQHF. The CDR3 DNA sequence: TGTGCCATCAGTGACCCTAGGACAGGGTCCGTTTATAGCAATCAGCCCCAGCATTTT.